The sample holds many counts of the clone carrying this TCR beta chain. What it binds is not known. The data were taken from a study of human T cells and chemical hapten exposure. Background on the study: The study sensitized with 2% DPC on a 2 cm by 2 cm patch of upper inner arm skin.

TCRdb re-called the RACE reads through MiXCR, storing one row per CDR3 protein. This table holds more than 70,000 distinct CDR3 sequences, approximately 10% found once. Regarding time point: patch test 3, about 24 weeks after DPC sensitization. Treatment here: therapeutic diphenylcyclopropenone sensitization with weekly scalp DPC. Blood draws came before every patch-test application. Unmatched junction bases numbered 2, after V lost 3 bases and J lost 3 bases. The CDR3 has 14 residues. CDR1 is SGHRS and CDR2 is YFSETQ in the germline V gene. Study results and caveats: Healthy people's immune response may differ from that of the donors, who had alopecia. Expanded TCRs grouped into significantly more large CDR3 similarity clusters than controls produced.

Here the sequenced sample was whole blood, taken in connection with sensitization to the hapten diphenylcyclopropenone (DPC). This chain connects TRBV5-1 to TRBJ1-2; 10 positions agree with TRBD1. This receptor was identified in a woman aged 25 to 39 with alopecia areata. Some clones in this sample may be carry-over from other donors' samples. The CDR3 coding sequence is TGCGCCAGCAGCTGGGACAGGGGAGACTATGGCTACACCTTC. Translated, it gives CASSWDRGDYGYTF.